This T cell receptor beta chain was sequenced in a study of T cells in Graves' hyperthyroidism and ophthalmopathy. Study-wide results and limits: Ophthalmopathy was model-predicted a median roughly 6.3 months pre-onset. Also found in blood were most expanded thyroid clonotypes above 0.001. Ophthalmopathy was told apart from stable hyperthyroidism by a 13 V-J model.

The germline V gene encodes CDR1 WSHSY and CDR2 SAAADI. V lost 6 bases to trimming and J lost 9 bases, with 9 bases between them. This CDR3 is built from 12 residues. Amplification of TCR beta CDR3 regions used RNA as the template. RT-PCR in the first round (using the HTBI primer set) targeted the TCR CDR3. TCRdb re-analysed the multiplex PCR reads in MiXCR, keeping a single row per CDR3 protein. The sample lists over 650,000 distinct CDR3 sequences; about 45% were seen once. Orbital computed tomography and thyroid ultrasound, together with serum TRAb and thyroxine and clinical symptoms, were used for diagnoses. As regards this clonotype: Its target is unknown.

The chain couples TRBV10-2 to TRBJ1-6, with D possibly being TRBD1 (5 bases). The TCR sequence derives from an adult man with Graves' disease, either hyperthyroidism or ophthalmopathy (not recorded which). The sequenced sample consisted of peripheral blood or thyroid tissue (not recorded which). CDR3 DNA: TGCGCCAGCAGCGGGACTGGTTCACCCCTCCACTTT. Translated, it gives CASSGTGSPLHF.